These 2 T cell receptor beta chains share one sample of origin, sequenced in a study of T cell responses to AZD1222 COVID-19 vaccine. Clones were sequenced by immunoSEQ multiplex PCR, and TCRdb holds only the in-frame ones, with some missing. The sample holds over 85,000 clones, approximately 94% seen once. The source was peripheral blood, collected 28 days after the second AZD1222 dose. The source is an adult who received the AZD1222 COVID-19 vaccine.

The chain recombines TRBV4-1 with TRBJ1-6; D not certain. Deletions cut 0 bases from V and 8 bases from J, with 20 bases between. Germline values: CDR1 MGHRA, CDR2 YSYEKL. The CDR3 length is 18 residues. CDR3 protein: CASSQDLRAAIKDSPLHF. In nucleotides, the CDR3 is TGCGCCAGCAGCCAAGATCTACGCGCGGCAATTAAGGATTCACCCCTCCACTTT.

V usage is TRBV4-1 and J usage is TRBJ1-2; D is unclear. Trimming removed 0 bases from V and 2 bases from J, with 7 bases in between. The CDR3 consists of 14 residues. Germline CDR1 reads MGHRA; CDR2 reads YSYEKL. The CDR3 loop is CASSQEGENYGYTF. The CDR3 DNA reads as TGCGCCAGCAGCCAAGAAGGCGAAAACTATGGCTACACCTTC.